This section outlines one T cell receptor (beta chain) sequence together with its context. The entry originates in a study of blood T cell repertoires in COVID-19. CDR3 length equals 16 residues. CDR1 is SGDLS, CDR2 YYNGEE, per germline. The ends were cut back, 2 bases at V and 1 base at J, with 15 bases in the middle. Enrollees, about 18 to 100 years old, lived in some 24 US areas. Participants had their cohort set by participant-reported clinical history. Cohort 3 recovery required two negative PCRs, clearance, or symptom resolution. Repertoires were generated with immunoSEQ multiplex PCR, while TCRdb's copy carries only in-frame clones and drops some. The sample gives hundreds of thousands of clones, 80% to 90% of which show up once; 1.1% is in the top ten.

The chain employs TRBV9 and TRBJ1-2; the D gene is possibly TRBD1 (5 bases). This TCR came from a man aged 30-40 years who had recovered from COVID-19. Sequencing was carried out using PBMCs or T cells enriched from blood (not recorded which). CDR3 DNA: TGTGCCAGCAGCGTTTCCGACAGCAGGGATAACTATGGCTACACCTTC. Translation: CASSVSDSRDNYGYTF. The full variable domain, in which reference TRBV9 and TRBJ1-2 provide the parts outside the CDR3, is DSGVTQTPKHLITATGQRVTLRCSPRSGDLSVYWYQQSLDQGLQFLIQYYNGEERAKGNILERFSAQQFPDLHSELNLSSLELGDSALYFCASSVSDSRDNYGYTFGSGTRLTVV.